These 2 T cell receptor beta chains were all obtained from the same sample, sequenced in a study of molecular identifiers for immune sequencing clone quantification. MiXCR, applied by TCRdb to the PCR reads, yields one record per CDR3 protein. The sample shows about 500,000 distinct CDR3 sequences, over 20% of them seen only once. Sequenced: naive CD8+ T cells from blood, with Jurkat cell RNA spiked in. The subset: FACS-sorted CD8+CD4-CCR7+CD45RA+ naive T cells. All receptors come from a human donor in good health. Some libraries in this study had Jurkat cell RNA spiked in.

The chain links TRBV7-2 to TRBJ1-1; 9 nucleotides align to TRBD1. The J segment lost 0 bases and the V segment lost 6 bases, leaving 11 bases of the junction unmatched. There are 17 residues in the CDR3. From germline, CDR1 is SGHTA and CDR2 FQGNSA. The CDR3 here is CASSQGTGNSVNTEAFF. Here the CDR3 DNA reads TGTGCCAGCAGTCAAGGGACAGGGAATTCTGTGAACACTGAAGCTTTCTTT. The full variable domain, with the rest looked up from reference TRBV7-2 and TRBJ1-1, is GAGVSQSPSNKVTEKGKDVELRCDPISGHTALYWYRQSLGQGLEFLIYFQGNSAPDKSGLPSDRFSAERTGGSVSTLTIQRTQQEDSAVYLCASSQGTGNSVNTEAFFGQGTRLTVV.

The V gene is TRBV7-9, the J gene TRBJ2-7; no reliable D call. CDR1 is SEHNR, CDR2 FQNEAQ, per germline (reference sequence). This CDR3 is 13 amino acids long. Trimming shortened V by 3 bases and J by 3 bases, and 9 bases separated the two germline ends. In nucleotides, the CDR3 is TGTGCCAGCAGCTTGGCTGCCTTCTACGAGCAGTACTTC. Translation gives CASSLAAFYEQYF.